Presented here are 5 T cell receptor beta chains from one specimen sequenced in a study of cytomegalovirus exposure and HLA in healthy donors (dated by TCRdb to 2015 to 2018). Library preparation employed the immunoSEQ multiplex PCR assay. The multiplex PCR relied on a mix of 60 forward primers for TCR Vbeta segments and 13 reverse primers for TCR Jbeta segments. TCRdb took this table from immuneACCESS and kept in-frame rearrangements with V and J called. Such tables lack part of the clones; where checked against another copy, unresolved V genes explain under half of the gap, and the rest is unexplained. The sample records approximately 300,000 clones, 84% of which are singletons. The ten largest clones add up to roughly 2% of the sample. Sequenced input: PBMCs. The receptors here all came from a woman between 40 and 55 years old in good health and CMV-seropositive.

The chain employs TRBV5-1 and TRBJ2-7; 14 bases are a match to TRBD2. The CDR3 totals 15 residues. Germline V gene sequence: CDR1 SGHRS, CDR2 YFSETQ. V was clipped by 3 bases and J by 6 bases; unmatched bases: 5. CDR3 protein: CASSWGTSGSGEQYF. The CDR3 bases are TGCGCCAGCAGCTGGGGGACTAGCGGGAGTGGCGAGCAGTACTTC.

The rearrangement joins TRBV7-8 to TRBJ2-7; TRBD2 might be the D (5 bases). From germline, CDR1 is SGHVS and CDR2 FQNEAQ. V lost 5 bases to trimming and J lost 6 bases, with 20 bases between them. The CDR3 totals 15 residues. The CDR3 region is CASSKSISESSEQYF. Here the CDR3 DNA reads TGTGCCAGCAGCAAATCAATTAGCGAGTCGAGCGAGCAGTACTTC.

The chain is built from TRBV27 and TRBJ2-1; 8 bases are shared with TRBD2. There are 16 residues in the CDR3. Germline V gene data show CDR1 as MNHEY and CDR2 as SMNVEV (reference sequence). Trimming cost V 0 bases and J 4 bases; bases outside gene matches: 5. The CDR3 region has the DNA TGTGCCAGCAGTTTATCGCCAGCGGGGGCGTACAATGAGCAGTTCTTC. Residues: CASSLSPAGAYNEQFF.

This rearrangement joins TRBV5-1 to TRBJ1-1; D is perhaps TRBD1 (5 bases). Germline loops: CDR1 SGHRS, CDR2 YFSETQ. With 7 bases removed from V and 7 bases from J, the gap between germline ends came to 14 bases. The CDR3 loop spans 12 amino acids. CDR3 sequence (DNA): TGCGCCAGCGGCCAAGGGGTGGGTGAAGCTTTCTTT. This translates into CASGQGVGEAFF.

This chain links TRBV5-4 with TRBJ2-5; the D gene is possibly TRBD2 (5 bases). The J call may be incorrect, as the DNA end agrees better with TRBJ2-7. The CDR3 loop spans 14 amino acids. Germline V gives CDR1 SGHNT, CDR2 YYREEE (reference sequence). The CDR3 is CASSSAGAVYEQYF. The CDR3 DNA reads as TGTGCCAGCAGCTCCGCAGGAGCGGTCTACGAGCAGTACTTC.